The source of this T cell receptor beta chain is a study of identical twins. Regarding this clonotype: No antigen is known for it.

Germline V CDR1 and CDR2: MDHEN, SYDVKM. The CDR3 length is 13 residues. V lost 7 bases and J lost 2, with 11 bases in between. Whole-study findings and limits: Fewer insertions were carried by abundant cord blood beta clonotypes, but none was seen in memory repertoires. The authors noted that invariant MAIT and iNKT cells could partly confound zero-insertion analyses. Beta out-of-frame sequences displayed a weaker excess of sharing between twins. Where out-of-frame alpha sequences were twin-shared, they showed excess low generation probability.

TCRdb reprocessed the 5' RACE reads with MiXCR, giving one entry per CDR3 protein. This sample has approximately 670,000 distinct CDR3 sequences, with 5.5% to 6.5% found just once. The chain has TRBV28 and TRBJ2-5; unclear D gene. This TCR came from a man aged 18 to 35 in good health. The sample comprised naive T cells sorted from blood. CDR3 coding DNA: TGTGCCAGCACCAACTATTATCAAGAGACCCAGTACTTC. This sequence encodes CASTNYYQETQYF.